The clone carrying this TCR beta chain was found once. V lost 6 bases and J 3 bases, leaving 10 bases between the germline ends. The CDR3 has 14 amino acids. The germline V gene has CDR1 SGDLS and CDR2 YYNGEE. This specimen comes from a study of control samples from healthy donors and cancer patients. Assay: immunoSEQ multiplex PCR; the TCRdb copy retains only in-frame clones and omits some. The sample lists 60,000 to 100,000 clones, approximately 89% occurring once. This chain uses TRBV9 with TRBJ1-6; no reliable D call. What was sequenced was blood. The sequence was collected from a man in his fifties in good health. CDR3 region: CASTILGYNSPLHF. The CDR3 DNA follows: TGTGCCAGCACAATTCTCGGCTATAATTCACCCCTCCACTTT.